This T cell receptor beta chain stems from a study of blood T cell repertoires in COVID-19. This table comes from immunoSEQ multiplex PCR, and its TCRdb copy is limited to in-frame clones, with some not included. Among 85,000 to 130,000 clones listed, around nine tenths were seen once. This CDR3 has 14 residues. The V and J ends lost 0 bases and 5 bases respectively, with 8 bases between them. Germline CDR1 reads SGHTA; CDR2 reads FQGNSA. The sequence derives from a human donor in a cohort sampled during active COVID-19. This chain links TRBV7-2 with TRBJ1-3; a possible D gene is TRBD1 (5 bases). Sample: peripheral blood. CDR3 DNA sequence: TGTGCCAGCAGCTTAGCGCAGGACAGAAACACCATATATTTT. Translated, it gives CASSLAQDRNTIYF.